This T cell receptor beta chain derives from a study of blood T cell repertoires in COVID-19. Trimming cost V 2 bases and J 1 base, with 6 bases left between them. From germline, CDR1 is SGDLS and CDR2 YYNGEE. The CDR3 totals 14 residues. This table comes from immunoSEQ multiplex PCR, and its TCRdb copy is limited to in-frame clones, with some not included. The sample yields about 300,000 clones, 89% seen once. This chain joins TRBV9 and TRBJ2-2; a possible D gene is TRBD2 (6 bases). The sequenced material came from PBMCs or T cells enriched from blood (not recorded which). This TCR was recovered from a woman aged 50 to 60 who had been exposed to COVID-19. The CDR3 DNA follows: TGTGCCAGCAGCGTGGGAGGGAACACCGGGGAGCTGTTTTTT. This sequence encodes CASSVGGNTGELFF.